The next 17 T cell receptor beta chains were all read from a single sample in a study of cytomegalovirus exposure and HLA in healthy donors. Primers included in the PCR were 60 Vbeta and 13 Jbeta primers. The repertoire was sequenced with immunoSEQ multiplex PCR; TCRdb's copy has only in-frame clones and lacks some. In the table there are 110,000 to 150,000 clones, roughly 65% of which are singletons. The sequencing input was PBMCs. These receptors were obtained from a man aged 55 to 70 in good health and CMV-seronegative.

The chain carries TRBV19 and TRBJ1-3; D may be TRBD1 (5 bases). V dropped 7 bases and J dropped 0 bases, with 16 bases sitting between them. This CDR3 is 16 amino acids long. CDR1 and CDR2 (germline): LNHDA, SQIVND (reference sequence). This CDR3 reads CASTRRGRRSGNTIYF. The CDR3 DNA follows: TGTGCCAGTACCCGGAGGGGACGTCGCTCTGGAAACACCATATATTTT.

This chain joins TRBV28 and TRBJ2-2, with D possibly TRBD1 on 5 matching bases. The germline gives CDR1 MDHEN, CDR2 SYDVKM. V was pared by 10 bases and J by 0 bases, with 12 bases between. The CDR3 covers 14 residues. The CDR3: CATRQFANTGELFF. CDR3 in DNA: TGTGCCACCAGACAGTTCGCGAACACCGGGGAGCTGTTTTTT.

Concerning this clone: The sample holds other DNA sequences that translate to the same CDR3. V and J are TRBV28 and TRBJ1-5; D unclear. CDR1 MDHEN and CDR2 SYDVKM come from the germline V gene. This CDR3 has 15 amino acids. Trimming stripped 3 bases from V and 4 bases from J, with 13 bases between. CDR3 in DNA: TGTGCCAGCAGTTTTGACTCGGCAGCAAATCAGCCCCAGCATTTT. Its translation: CASSFDSAANQPQHF.

The CDR3 DNA reads TGTGCCATCAGAAGGGGAGGTGTCACCGGGGAGCTGTTTTTT. It is translated as CAIRRGGVTGELFF. The chain uses TRBV10-3 and TRBJ2-2; a weak D match, TRBD2 (6 bases). The ends were cut back, 6 bases at V and 4 bases at J, with 12 bases in the middle. CDR3 length: 14 amino acids. The germline V gene has CDR1 ENHRY and CDR2 SYGVKD.

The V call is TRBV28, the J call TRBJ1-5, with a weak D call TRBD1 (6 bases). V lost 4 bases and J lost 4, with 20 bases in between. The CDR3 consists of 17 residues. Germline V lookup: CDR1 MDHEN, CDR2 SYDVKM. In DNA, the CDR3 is TGTGCCAGCAGTTCCCTTGGCGGGGGGGGCGAGAATCAGCCCCAGCATTTT. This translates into CASSSLGGGGENQPQHF.

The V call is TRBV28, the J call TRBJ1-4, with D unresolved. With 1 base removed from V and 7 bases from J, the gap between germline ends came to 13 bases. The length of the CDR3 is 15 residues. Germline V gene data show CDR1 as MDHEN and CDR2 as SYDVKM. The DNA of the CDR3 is TGTGCCAGCAGTTTATTTGGAGGGTTTAGTGAAAAACTGTTTTTT. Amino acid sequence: CASSLFGGFSEKLFF.

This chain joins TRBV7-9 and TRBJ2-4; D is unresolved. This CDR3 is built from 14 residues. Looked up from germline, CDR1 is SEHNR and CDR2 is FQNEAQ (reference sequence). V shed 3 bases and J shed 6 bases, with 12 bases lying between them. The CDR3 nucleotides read TGTGCCAGCAGCTTTCTGGCATCTCGAAACATTCAGTACTTC. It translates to CASSFLASRNIQYF. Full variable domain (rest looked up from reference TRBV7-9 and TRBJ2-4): DTGVSQNPRHKITKRGQNVTFRCDPISEHNRLYWYRQTLGQGPEFLTYFQNEAQLEKSRLLSDRFSAERPKGSFSTLEIQRTEQGDSAMYLCASSFLASRNIQYFGAGTRLSVL.

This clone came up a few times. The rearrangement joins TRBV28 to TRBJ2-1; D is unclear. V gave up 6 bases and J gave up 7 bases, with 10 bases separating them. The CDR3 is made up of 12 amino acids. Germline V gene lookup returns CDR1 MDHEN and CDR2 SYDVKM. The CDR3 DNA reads TGTGCCAGCAGCCCGCCCGGGAATGAGCAGTTCTTC. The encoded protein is CASSPPGNEQFF.

The CDR3 reads CASSLAVAGSYEQYF. CDR3 bases: TGTGCCAGCAGCTTGGCTGTAGCGGGATCTTACGAGCAGTACTTC. The chain uses TRBV5-4 and TRBJ2-7, with 8 bases matching TRBD2. The germline CDR1 and CDR2 sequences are SGHNT and YYREEE (reference sequence). Losses at the gene ends were 0 bases for V and 4 bases for J; bases not matched to a gene: 6. The CDR3 has 15 residues.

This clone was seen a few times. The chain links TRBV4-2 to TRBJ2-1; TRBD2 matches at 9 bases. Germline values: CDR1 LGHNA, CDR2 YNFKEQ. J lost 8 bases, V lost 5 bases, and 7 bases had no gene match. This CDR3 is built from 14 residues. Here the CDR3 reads CASSSARGGDEQFF. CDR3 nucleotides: TGTGCCAGCAGCTCGGCGCGGGGGGGAGATGAGCAGTTCTTC.

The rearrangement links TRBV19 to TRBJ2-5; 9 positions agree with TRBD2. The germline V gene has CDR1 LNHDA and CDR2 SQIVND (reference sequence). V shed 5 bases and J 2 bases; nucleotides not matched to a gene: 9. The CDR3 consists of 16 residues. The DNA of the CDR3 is TGTGCCAGTAGTCGGGCAGCGGGAGGCCCTCAAGAGACCCAGTACTTC. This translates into CASSRAAGGPQETQYF.

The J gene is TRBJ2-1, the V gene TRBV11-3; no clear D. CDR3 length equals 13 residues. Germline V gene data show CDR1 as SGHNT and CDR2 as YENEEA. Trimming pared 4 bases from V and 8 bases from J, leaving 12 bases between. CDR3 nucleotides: TGTGCCAGCAGCTCCGAAGAGATGGATGAGCAGTTCTTC. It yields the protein CASSSEEMDEQFF.

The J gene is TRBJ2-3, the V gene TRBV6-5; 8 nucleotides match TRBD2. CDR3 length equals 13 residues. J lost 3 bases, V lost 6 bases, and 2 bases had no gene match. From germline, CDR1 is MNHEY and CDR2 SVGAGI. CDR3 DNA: TGTGCCAGCAGGGGACTAGTGACAGATACGCAGTATTTT. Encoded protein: CASRGLVTDTQYF.

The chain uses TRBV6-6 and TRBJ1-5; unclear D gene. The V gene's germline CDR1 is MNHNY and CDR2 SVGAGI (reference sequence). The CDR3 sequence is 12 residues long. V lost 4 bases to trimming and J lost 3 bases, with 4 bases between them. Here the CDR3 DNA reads TGTGCCAGCAGTTTGGCCAATCAGCCCCAGCATTTT. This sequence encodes CASSLANQPQHF.

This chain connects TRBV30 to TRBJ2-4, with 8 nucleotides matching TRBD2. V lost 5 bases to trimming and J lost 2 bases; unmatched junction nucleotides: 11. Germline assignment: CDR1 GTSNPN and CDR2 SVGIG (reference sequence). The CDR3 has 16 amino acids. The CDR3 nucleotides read TGTGCCTGGGGAACTAGCGGAAGTGGAACCAAAAACATTCAGTACTTC. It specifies CAWGTSGSGTKNIQYF.

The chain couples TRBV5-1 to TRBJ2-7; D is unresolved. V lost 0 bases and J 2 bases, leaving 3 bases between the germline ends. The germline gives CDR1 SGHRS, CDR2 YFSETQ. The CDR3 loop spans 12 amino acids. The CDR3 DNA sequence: TGCGCCAGCAGCTTGGGAGCCTACGAGCAGTACTTC. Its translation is CASSLGAYEQYF.

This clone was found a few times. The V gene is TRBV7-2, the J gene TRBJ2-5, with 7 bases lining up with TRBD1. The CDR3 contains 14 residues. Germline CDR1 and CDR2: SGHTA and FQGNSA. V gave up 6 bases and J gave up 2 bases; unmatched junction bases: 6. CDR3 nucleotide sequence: TGTGCCAGCAGTCGGGACAGCGGACAAGAGACCCAGTACTTC. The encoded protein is CASSRDSGQETQYF. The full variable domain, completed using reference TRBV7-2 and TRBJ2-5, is GAGVSQSPSNKVTEKGKDVELRCDPISGHTALYWYRQSLGQGLEFLIYFQGNSAPDKSGLPSDRFSAERTGGSVSTLTIQRTQQEDSAVYLCASSRDSGQETQYFGPGTRLLVL.